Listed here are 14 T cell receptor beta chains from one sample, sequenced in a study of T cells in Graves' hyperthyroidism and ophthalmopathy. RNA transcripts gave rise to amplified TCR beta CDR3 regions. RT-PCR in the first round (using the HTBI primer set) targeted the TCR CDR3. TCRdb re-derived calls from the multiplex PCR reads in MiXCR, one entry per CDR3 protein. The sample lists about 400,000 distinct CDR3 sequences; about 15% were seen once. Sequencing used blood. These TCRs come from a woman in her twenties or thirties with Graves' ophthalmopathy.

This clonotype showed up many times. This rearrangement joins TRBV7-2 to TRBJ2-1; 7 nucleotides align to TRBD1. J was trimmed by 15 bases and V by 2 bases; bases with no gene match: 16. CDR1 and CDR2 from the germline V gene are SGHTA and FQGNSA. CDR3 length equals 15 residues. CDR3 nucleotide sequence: TGTGCCAGCAGCTTATCCCGGACAGGAAGGGCACCCGTGTTCTTC. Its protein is CASSLSRTGRAPVFF.

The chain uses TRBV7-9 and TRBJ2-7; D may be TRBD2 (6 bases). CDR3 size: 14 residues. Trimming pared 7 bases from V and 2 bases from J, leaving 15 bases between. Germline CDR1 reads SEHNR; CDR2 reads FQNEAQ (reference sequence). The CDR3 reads CASTDLGGPYEQYF. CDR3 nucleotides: TGTGCCAGCACCGATTTGGGGGGACCCTACGAGCAGTACTTC.

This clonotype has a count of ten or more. CDR3 in DNA: TGTGCCATCAGTGAGTCCGGCAGTACCTACGAGCAGTACTTC. This sequence encodes CAISESGSTYEQYF. The chain has TRBV10-3 and TRBJ2-7; the D is unclear. The CDR3 consists of 14 residues. Deletions cut 0 bases from V and 2 bases from J, with 8 bases between. Per the germline V gene, CDR1 is ENHRY and CDR2 is SYGVKD.

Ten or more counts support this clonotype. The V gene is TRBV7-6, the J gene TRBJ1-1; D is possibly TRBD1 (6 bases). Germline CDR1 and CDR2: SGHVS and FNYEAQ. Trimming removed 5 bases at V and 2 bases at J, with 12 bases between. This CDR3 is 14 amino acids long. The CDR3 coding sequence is TGTGCCAGCAGCCCTGAAGGGGGTAACACTGAAGCTTTCTTT. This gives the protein CASSPEGGNTEAFF.

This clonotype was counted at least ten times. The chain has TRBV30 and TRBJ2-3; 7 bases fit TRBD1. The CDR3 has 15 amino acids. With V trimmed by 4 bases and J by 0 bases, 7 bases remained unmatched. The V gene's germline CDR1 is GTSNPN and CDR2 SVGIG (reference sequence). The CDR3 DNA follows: TGTGCCTGGACTCCAGGGGGATCTAGCACAGATACGCAGTATTTT. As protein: CAWTPGGSSTDTQYF.

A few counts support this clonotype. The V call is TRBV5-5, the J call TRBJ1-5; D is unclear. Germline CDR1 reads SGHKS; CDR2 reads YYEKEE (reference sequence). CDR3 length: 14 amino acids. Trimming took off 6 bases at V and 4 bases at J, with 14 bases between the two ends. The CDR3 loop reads CASTSSLVNQPQHF. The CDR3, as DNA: TGTGCCAGCACCTCTTCCTTAGTAAATCAGCCCCAGCATTTT.

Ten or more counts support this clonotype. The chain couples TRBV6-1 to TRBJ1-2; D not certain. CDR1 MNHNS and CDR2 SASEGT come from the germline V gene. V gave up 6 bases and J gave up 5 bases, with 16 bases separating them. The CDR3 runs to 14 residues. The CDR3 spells CASSLATGIYGYTF. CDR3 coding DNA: TGTGCCAGCAGCCTAGCGACGGGAATATATGGCTACACCTTC.

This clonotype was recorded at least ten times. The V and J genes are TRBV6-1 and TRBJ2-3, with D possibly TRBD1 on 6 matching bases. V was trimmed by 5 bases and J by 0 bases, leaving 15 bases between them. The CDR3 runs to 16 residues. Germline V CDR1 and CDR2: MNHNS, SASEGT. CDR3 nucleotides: TGTGCCAGCAGTTTGGTGGCAGGGGCTAGCACAGATACGCAGTATTTT. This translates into CASSLVAGASTDTQYF.

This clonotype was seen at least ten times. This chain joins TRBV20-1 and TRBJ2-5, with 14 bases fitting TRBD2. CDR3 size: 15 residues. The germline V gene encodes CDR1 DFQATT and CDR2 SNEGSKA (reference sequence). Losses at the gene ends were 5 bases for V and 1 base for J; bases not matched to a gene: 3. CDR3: CSAGTSGGVQETQYF. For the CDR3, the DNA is TGCAGTGCTGGGACTAGCGGGGGAGTCCAAGAGACCCAGTACTTC.

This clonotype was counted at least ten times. The CDR3 bases are TGTGCCAGCAGCCAAGACGTCAGGGCAGATACGCAGTATTTT. The encoded protein is CASSQDVRADTQYF. V and J are TRBV14 and TRBJ2-3, with a tentative D call TRBD1 (5 bases). Germline V CDR1 and CDR2: SGHDN, FVKESK. Trimming stripped 0 bases from V and 4 bases from J, with 8 bases between. The CDR3 runs to 14 residues. Full variable domain (outside the CDR3, taken from reference TRBV14 and TRBJ2-3): EAGVTQFPSHSVIEKGQTVTLRCDPISGHDNLYWYRRVMGKEIKFLLHFVKESKQDESGMPNNRFLAERTGGTYSTLKVQPAELEDSGVYFCASSQDVRADTQYFGPGTRLTVL.

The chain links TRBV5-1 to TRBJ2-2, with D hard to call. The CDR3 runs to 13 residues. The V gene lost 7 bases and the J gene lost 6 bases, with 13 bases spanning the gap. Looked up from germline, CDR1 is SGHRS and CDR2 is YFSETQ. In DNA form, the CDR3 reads TGCGCCAGCGCCGCCGGTGAGGCCGGGGAGCTGTTTTTT. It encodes CASAAGEAGELFF.

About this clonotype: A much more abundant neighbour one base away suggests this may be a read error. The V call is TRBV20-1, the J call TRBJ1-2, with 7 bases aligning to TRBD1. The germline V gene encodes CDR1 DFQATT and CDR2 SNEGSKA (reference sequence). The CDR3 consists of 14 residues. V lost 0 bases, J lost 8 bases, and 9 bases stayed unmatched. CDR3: CSAREGQWGEGYTF. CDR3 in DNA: TGCAGTGCTAGAGAGGGACAGTGGGGGGAGGGCTACACCTTC.

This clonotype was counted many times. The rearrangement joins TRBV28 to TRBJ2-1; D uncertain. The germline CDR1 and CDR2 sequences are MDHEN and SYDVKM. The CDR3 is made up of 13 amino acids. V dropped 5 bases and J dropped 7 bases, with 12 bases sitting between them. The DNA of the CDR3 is TGTGCCAGCAGTCCCAACAGCATAAATGAGCAGTTCTTC. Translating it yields CASSPNSINEQFF.

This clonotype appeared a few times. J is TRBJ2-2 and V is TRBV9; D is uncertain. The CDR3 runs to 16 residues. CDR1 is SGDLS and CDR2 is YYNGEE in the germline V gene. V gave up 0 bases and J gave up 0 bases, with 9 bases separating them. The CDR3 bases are TGTGCCAGCAGCGTAGATTTGGGCGCGAACACCGGGGAGCTGTTTTTT. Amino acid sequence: CASSVDLGANTGELFF.